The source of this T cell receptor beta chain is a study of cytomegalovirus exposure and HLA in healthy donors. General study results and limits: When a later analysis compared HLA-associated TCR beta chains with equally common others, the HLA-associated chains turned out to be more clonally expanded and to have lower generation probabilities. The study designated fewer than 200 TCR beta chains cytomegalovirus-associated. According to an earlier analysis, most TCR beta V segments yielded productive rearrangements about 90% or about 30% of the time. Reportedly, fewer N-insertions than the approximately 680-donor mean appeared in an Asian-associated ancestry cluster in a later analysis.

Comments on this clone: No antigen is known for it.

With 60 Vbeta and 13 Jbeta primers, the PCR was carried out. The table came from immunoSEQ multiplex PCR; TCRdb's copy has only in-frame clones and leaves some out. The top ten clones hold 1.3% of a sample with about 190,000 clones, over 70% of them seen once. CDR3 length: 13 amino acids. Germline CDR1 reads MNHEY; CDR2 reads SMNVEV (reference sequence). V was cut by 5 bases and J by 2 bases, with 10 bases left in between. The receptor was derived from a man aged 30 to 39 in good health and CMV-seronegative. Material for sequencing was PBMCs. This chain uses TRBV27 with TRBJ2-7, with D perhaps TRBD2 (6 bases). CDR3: CASSGGSPYEQYF. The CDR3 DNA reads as TGTGCCAGCAGTGGGGGGTCCCCCTACGAGCAGTACTTC.